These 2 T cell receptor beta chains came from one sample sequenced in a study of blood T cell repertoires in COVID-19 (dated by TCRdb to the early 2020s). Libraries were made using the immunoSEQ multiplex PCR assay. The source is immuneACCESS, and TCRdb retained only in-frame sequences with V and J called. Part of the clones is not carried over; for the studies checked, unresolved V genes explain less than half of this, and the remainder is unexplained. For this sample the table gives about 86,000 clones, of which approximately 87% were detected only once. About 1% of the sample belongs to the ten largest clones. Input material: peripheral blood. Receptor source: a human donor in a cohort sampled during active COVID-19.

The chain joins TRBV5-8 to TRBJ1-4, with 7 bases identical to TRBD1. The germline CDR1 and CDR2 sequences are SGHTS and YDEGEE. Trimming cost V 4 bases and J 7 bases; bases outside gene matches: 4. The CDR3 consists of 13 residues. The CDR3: CASSPAGGEKLFF. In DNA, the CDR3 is TGTGCCAGCAGCCCCGCAGGGGGTGAAAAACTGTTTTTT.

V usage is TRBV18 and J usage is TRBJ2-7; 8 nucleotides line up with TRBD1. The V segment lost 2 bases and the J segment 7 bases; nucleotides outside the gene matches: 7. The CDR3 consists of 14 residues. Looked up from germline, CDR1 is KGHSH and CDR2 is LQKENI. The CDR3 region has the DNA TGTGCCAGCTCACCAGGGACAGGCGTCTTGGAGCAGTACTTC. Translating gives CASSPGTGVLEQYF.